A selection of T cell receptor beta chains follows, all from one sample in a study of blood T cell repertoires in COVID-19. Here immunoSEQ multiplex PCR was the method, and the copy in TCRdb shows in-frame clones only, minus some. This sample yields 200,000 to 300,000 clones, of which around nine tenths are seen a single time; around 3.2% belongs to the top ten. Sequencing was performed on PBMCs or T cells enriched from blood (not recorded which). The receptors here all came from a woman aged 35 to 49 who had been exposed to COVID-19. CDR3s include the opening cysteine and the closing phenylalanine or tryptophan. A D gene is named only where the DNA matches it firmly. Some rows have no size entry. The others give once, few or many, or a class for an expanded clone.

-,TRBJ2-1,TRBD2,TRBV6-1,CASSEGTSGSNEQFF,TGTGCCAGCAGTGAAGGGACTAGCGGGAGCAATGAGCAGTTCTTC
-,TRBJ2-1,TRBD2,TRBV3-1/TRBV3-2,CASSQMSGTASEQFF,TGTGCCAGCAGCCAGATGAGCGGGACTGCCAGTGAGCAGTTCTTC
-,TRBJ2-1,-,TRBV7-9,CASSFDSNEQFF,TGTGCCAGCAGCTTTGACAGCAATGAGCAGTTCTTC
-,TRBJ2-3,TRBD2,TRBV28,CASKAGLAGGRTDTQYF,TGTGCCAGCAAAGCTGGACTAGCGGGGGGGCGGACAGATACGCAGTATTTT
-,TRBJ2-7,TRBD1,TRBV4-2,CASSSGTGTGEQYF,TGTGCCAGCAGCTCAGGGACAGGGACGGGCGAGCAGTACTTC
once,TRBJ2-2,TRBD1,TRBV24-1,CATSERGHTGELFF,TGTGCCACCAGTGAAAGGGGGCACACCGGGGAGCTGTTTTTT
-,TRBJ2-1,-,TRBV7-9,CASSPRRGGFNEQFF,TGTGCCAGCAGCCCCCGGAGGGGGGGTTTCAATGAGCAGTTCTTC
-,TRBJ2-2,-,TRBV28,CASSFLGQNTGELFF,TGTGCCAGCAGTTTCCTTGGGCAGAACACCGGGGAGCTGTTTTTT
-,TRBJ1-5,-,TRBV18,CASSPGGSYSNQPQHF,TGTGCCAGCTCACCGGGAGGGTCGTATAGCAATCAGCCCCAGCATTTT
-,TRBJ1-3,-,TRBV11-3,CASSLTLGNTIYF,TGTGCCAGCAGCTTAACTCTTGGAAACACCATATATTTT
-,TRBJ2-7,TRBD2,TRBV7-9,CASSLVGTRRGEQYF,TGTGCCAGCAGCTTAGTCGGGACTAGAAGGGGGGAGCAGTACTTC
-,TRBJ2-1,TRBD1,TRBV25-1,CASSELRVTGAVYNEQFF,TGTGCCAGCAGTGAATTAAGGGTGACAGGGGCCGTCTACAATGAGCAGTTCTTC
-,TRBJ2-3,-,TRBV7-6,CASGLFNTDTQYF,TGTGCCAGCGGGCTTTTCAACACAGATACGCAGTATTTT
-,TRBJ2-1,TRBD2,TRBV7-9,CASSRYPSGVYNEQFF,TGTGCCAGCAGCCGGTACCCTAGCGGCGTATACAATGAGCAGTTCTTC
-,TRBJ2-5,-,TRBV7-8,CASSHPPLVVQETQYF,TGTGCCAGCAGTCACCCCCCCCTAGTTGTTCAAGAGACCCAGTACTTC